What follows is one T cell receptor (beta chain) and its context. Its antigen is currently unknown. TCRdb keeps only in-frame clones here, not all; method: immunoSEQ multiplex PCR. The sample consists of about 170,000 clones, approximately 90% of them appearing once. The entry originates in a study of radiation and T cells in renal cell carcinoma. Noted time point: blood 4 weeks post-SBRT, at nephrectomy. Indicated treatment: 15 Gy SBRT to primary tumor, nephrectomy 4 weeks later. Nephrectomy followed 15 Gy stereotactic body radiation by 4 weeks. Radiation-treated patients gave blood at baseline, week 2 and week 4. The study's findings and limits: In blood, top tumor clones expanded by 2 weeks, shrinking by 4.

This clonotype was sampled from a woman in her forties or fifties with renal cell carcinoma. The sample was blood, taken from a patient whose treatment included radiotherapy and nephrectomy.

The CDR3 bases are TGTGCCAGCAGCTTATTTGCGGGACAGGGGCATTCACCCCTCCACTTT. Protein: CASSLFAGQGHSPLHF. This chain joins TRBV7-2 and TRBJ1-6, with 10 bases matching TRBD1. This CDR3 has 16 amino acids. Per the germline V gene, CDR1 is SGHTA and CDR2 is FQGNSA. Unmatched junction bases numbered 6, after V lost 2 bases and J lost 8 bases.